This T cell receptor beta chain was sequenced for a study of cytomegalovirus exposure and HLA in healthy donors. Study-level results: In a later analysis, the majority of CMV-associated beta chains seemingly showed HLA restriction.

Amplification used 60 Vbeta primers and 13 Jbeta primers. The assay was immunoSEQ multiplex PCR, and TCRdb's table has in-frame clones only and misses some. The data contain about 98,000 clones, about three quarters of them singletons. Regarding this clone: What it binds is not known.

Germline loops: CDR1 SNHLY, CDR2 FYNNEI. The CDR3 has 14 residues. V dropped 6 bases and J dropped 7; count of bases not matched to a gene: 3. This chain uses TRBV2 with TRBJ2-2; 12 positions match TRBD2. The clonotype was recovered from a man aged 55-75 years in good health and CMV-seropositive. Sequencing was done on a sample of PBMCs. The CDR3 DNA reads as TGTGCCAGCAGGACTAGCGGGGGTATCGGGGAGCTGTTTTTT. This encodes CASRTSGGIGELFF.